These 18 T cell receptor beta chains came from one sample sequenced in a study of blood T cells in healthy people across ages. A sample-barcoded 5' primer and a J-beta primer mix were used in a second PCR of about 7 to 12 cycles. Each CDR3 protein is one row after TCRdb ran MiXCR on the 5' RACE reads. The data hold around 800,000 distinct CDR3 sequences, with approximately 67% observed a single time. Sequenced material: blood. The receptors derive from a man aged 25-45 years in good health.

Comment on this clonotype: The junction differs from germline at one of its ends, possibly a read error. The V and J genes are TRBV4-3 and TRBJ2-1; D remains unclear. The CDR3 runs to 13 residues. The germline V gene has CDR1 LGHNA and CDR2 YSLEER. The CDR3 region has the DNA TGCGCCAGCAGCCCCAAGGGCTACGATGAGCAGTTCTTC. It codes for CASSPKGYDEQFF.

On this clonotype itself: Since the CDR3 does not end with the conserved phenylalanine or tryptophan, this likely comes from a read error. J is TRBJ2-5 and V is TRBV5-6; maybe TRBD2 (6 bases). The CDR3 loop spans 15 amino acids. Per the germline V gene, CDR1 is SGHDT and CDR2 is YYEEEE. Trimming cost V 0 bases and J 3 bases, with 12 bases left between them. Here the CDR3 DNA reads TGTGCCAGCAGCTTGGAGCGTCGGGGGAAAGAGACCCAGTACTAC. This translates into CASSLERRGKETQYY.

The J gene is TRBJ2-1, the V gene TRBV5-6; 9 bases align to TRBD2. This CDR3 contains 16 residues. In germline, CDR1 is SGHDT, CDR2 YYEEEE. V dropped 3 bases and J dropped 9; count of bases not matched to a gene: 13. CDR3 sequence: CASSSGTFSGSSEQFF. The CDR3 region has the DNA TGTGCCAGCAGCTCGGGGACGTTTAGCGGGAGCAGTGAGCAGTTCTTC.

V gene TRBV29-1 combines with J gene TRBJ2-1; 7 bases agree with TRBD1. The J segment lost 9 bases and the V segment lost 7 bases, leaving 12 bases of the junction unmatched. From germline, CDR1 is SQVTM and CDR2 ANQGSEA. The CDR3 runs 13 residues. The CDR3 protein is CSAQATGEGEQFF. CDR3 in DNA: TGCAGCGCTCAGGCCACAGGGGAAGGTGAGCAGTTCTTC.

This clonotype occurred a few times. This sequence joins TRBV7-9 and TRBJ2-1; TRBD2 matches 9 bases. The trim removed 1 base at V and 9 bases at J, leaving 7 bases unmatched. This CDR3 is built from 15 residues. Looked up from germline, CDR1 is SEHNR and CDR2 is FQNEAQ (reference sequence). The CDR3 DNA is TGTGCCAGCAGCTTAGGACTAGCGGACAGCGGTGAGCAGTTCTTC. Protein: CASSLGLADSGEQFF.

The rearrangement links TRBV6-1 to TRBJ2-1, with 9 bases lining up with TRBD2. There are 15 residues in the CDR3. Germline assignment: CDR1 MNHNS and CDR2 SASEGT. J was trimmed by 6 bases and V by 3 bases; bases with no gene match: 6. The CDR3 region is CASSELAGAPNEQFF. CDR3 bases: TGTGCCAGCAGTGAGTTAGCGGGGGCCCCCAATGAGCAGTTCTTC.

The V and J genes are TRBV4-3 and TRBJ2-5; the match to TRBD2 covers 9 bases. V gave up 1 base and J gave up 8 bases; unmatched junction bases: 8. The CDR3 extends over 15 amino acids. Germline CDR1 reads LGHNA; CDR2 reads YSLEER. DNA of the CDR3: TGCGCCAGCAGCCAAGGCCCTAGCGGGGAGTACACCCAGTACTTC. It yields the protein CASSQGPSGEYTQYF.

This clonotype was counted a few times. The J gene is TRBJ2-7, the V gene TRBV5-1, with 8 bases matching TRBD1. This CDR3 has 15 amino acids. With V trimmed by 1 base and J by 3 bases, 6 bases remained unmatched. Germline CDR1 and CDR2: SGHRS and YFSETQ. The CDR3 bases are TGCGCCAGCAGCTTGAGGCAGGGGGCCTACTACGAGCAGTACTTC. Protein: CASSLRQGAYYEQYF.

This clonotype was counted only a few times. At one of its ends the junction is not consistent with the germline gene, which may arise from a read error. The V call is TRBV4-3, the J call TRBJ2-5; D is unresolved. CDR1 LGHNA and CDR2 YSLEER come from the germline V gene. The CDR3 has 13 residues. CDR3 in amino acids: CASSQDTQETQYF. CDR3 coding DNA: TGTGCCAGCAGCCAAGATACTCAAGAGACCCAGTACTTC.

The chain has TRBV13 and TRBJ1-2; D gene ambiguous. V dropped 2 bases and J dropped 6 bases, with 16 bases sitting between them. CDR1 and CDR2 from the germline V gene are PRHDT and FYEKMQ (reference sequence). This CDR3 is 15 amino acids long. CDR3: CASSLNKEHLDGYTF. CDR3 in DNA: TGTGCCAGCAGCTTAAACAAGGAGCATTTAGATGGCTACACCTTC.

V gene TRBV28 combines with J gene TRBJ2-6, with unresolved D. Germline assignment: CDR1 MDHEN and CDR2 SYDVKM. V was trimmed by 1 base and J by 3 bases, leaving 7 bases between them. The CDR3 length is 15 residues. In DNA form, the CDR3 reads TGTGCCAGCAGTTTATTTAGGCATGGGGCCAACGTCCTGACTTTC. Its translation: CASSLFRHGANVLTF.

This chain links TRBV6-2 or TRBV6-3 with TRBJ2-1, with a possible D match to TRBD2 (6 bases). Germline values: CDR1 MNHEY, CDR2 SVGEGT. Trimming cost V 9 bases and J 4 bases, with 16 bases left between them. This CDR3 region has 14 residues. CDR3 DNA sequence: TGTGCCAGTCTAGTCGATAGCGGTTACAATGAGCAGTTCTTC. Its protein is CASLVDSGYNEQFF.

The CDR3 sequence: CASSLNEGSYYGYTF. CDR3 sequence (DNA): TGTGCCAGCAGTTTAAACGAGGGGTCTTACTATGGCTACACCTTC. The chain recombines TRBV27 with TRBJ1-2; D perhaps matches TRBD1 (5 bases). This CDR3 is 15 amino acids long. V was cut by 2 bases and J by 3 bases, with 13 bases left in between. Looked up from germline, CDR1 is MNHEY and CDR2 is SMNVEV (reference sequence).

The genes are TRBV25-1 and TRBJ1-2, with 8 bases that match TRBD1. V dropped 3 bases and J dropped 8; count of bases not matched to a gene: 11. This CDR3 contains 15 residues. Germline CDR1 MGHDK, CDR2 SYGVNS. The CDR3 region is CASSDTGQGIVGYTF. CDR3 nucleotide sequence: TGTGCCAGCAGTGATACCGGACAGGGAATAGTCGGCTACACCTTC.

This CDR3 reads CSAAPGPYNEQFF. Written as DNA, the CDR3 is TGCAGTGCTGCCCCCGGGCCATACAATGAGCAGTTCTTC. The chain links TRBV20-1 to TRBJ2-1; no definite D call. V was clipped by 5 bases and J by 4 bases, with 12 bases between them. CDR3 length: 13 amino acids. CDR1 is DFQATT and CDR2 is SNEGSKA in the germline V gene (reference sequence).

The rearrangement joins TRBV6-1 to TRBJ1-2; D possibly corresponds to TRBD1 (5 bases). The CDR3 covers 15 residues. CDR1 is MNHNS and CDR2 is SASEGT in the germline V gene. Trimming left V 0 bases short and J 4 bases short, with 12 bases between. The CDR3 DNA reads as TGTGCCAGCAGTGAAGCTGGTGGACAAGGCTATGGCTACACCTTC. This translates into CASSEAGGQGYGYTF.

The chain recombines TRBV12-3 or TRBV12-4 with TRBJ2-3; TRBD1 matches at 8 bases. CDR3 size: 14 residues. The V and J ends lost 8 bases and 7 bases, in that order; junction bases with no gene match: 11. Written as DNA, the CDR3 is TGTGCCAGCGTTCCCCGGGACAGGAGTTATACGCAGTATTTT. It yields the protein CASVPRDRSYTQYF.

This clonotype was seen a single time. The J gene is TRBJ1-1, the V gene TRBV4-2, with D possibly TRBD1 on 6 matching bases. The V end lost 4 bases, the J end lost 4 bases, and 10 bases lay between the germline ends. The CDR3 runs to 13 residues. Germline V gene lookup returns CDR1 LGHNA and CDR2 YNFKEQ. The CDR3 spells CASSPDRFTEAFF. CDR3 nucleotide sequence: TGTGCCAGCAGCCCAGACAGGTTCACTGAAGCTTTCTTT.